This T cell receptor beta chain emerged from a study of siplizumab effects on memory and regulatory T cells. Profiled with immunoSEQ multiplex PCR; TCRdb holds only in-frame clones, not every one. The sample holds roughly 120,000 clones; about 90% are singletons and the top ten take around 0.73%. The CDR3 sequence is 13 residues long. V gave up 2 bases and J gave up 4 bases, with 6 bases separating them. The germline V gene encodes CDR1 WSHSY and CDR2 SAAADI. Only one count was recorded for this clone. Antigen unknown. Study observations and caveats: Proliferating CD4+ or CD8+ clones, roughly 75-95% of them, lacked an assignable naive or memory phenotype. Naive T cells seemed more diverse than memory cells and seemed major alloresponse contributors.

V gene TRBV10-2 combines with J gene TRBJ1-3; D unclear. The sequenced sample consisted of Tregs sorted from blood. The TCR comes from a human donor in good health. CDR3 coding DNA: TGCGCCAGCAGTGAGGGTAGAGGAAACACCATATATTTT. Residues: CASSEGRGNTIYF.